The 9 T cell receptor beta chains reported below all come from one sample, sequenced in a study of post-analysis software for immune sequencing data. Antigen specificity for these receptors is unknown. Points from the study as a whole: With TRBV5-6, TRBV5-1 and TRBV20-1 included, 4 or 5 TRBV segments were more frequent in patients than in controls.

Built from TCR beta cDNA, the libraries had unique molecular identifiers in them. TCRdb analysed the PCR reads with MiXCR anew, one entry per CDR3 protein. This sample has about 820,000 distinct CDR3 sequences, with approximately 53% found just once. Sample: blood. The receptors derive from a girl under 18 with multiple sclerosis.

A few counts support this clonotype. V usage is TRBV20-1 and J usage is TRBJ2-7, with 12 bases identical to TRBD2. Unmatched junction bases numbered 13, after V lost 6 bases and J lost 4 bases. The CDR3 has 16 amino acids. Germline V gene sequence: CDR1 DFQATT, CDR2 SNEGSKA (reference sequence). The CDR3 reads CSARTQGLAGLYEQYF. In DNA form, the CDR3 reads TGCAGTGCGAGAACCCAAGGACTAGCGGGACTGTACGAGCAGTACTTC.

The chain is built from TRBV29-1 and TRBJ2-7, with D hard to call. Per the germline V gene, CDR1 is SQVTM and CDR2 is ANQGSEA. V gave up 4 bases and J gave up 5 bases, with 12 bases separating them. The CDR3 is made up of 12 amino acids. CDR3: CSVAFERHEQYF. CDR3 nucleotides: TGCAGCGTTGCGTTCGAAAGGCACGAGCAGTACTTC.

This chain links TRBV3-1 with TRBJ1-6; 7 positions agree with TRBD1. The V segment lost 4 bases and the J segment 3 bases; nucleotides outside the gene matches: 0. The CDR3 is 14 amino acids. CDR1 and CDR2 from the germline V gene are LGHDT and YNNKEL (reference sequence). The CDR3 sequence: CASSRDSYNSPLHF. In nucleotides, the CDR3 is TGTGCCAGCAGCCGGGACAGCTATAATTCACCCCTCCACTTT.

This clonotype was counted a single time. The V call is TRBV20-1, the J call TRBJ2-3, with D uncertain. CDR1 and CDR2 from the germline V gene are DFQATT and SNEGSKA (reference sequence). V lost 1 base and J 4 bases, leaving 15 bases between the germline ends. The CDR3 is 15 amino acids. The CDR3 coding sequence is TGCAGTGCTAGAGGGTTCAGGTTTGGGTCAGATACGCAGTATTTT. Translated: CSARGFRFGSDTQYF.

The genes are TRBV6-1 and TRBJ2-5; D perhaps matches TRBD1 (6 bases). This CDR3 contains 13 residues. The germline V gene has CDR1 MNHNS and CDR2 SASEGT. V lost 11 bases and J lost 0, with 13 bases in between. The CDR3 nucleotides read TGTGCCTGCCCACAGGGTTACCAAGAGACCCAGTACTTC. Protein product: CACPQGYQETQYF.

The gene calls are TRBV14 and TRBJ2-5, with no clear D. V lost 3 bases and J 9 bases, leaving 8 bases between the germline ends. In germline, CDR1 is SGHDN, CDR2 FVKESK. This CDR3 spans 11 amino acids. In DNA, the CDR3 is TGTGCCAGCAGCCAGAGCGCCGCCCAGTACTTC. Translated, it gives CASSQSAAQYF.

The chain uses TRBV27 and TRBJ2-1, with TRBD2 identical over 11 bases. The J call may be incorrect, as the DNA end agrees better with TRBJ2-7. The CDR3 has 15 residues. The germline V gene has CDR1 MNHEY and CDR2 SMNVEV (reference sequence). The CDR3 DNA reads TGTGCCAGCAGTCCTCTTACTAGCGGGGGAGGTGAGCAGTACTTC. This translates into CASSPLTSGGGEQYF.

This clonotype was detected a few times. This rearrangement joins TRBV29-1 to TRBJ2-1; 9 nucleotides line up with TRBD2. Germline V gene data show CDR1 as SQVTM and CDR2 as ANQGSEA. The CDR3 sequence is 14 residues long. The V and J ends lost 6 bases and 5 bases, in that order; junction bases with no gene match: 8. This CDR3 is CSVEGLAAHNEQFF. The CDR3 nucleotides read TGCAGCGTCGAGGGACTAGCAGCCCACAATGAGCAGTTCTTC.

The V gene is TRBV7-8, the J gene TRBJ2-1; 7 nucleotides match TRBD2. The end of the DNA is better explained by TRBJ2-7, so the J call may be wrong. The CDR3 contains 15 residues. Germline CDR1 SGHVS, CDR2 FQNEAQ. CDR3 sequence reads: CASSLVTSARYEQYF. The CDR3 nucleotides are TGTGCCAGCAGCTTAGTCACTAGCGCCAGATACGAGCAGTACTTC.